This T cell receptor (beta chain) emerged from a study of OX40 agonist ivuxolimab in advanced cancers. Study information: Prior therapy, whether anti-PD-1, anti-PD-L1 or anti-CTLA-4, was allowed, and approximately 40% had some. Partial responses were achieved by three patients: one hepatocellular carcinoma, two cutaneous melanoma.

Here immunoSEQ multiplex PCR was the method, and the copy in TCRdb shows in-frame clones only, minus some. The repertoire holds about 46,000 clones, with about 88% as singletons. V lost 1 base and J 4 bases, leaving 14 bases between the germline ends. Germline lookup yields CDR1 LGHNA and CDR2 YNFKEQ. The CDR3 sequence is 15 residues long. The chain recombines TRBV4-2 with TRBJ2-7; perhaps TRBD1 as D (5 bases). The starting material was CD4+ or CD8+ T cells sorted from blood, obtained in a trial of the OX40 agonist ivuxolimab. The sequence was obtained from an adult with an advanced solid tumor such as melanoma, head and neck, liver or kidney cancer. CDR3 residues: CASSQVGQLFYEQYF. In DNA form, the CDR3 reads TGTGCCAGCAGCCAAGTGGGGCAGCTCTTTTACGAGCAGTACTTC.